The T cell receptor beta chain under discussion was sequenced for a study of Ad26.COV2.S vaccination and SARS-CoV-2 variants (dated by TCRdb to the early 2020s). Regarding the complete study: Vaccine-arm donors were drawn from COV1001, a multicentre, randomized, double-blind, placebo-controlled phase I-IIa trial of Ad26.COV2.S in healthy adults. Trial participants were randomized into five groups of five, in which low-dose or high-dose Ad26.COV2.S was given once or twice, or placebo was given on both occasions. Dosing of Ad26.COV2.S was intramuscular, at either 5x10^10 or 1x10^11 viral particles, delivered as one shot or as two shots spaced 56 days apart. Blinding of investigators to trial group allocation was maintained during experiments and outcome assessment. TCRbeta repertoire sequencing was used to assess the specificity and breadth of SARS-CoV-2-reactive T cell receptors after Ad26.COV2.S vaccination. A total of roughly 30 samples were included in the TCR-sequenced set, comprising some 20 Ad26.COV2.S vaccine recipients, 5 placebo recipients and 8 SARS-CoV-2 convalescent individuals. The paper as a whole reports these results and caveats: After vaccination, substantial breadth of spike-specific CD8+ and CD4+ T cell responses was reported. Compared with placebo recipients, Ad26.COV2.S recipients showed higher spike-specific TCR breadth (P = 0.0014). The authors noted that the TCR breadth and depth analyses may have underestimated total T cell responses. The study lacked the statistical power to compare responses across vaccine doses or regimens. Comparable non-spike TCR breadth was observed between vaccine and placebo recipients, consistent with only spike being contained in the vaccine.

The immunoSEQ Assay was the method used to sequence TCRbeta CDR3 regions. After extraction, genomic DNA underwent amplification by bias-controlled multiplex PCR, followed by high-throughput sequencing. As for how the authors treated the data: To quantify the absolute abundance of each unique TCRbeta CDR3 region, sequences were collapsed and filtered. T cell fraction was estimated by normalization of TCRbeta template counts to usable DNA, with usable DNA being measured through amplification of reference genes present in all nucleated cells. Repertoire TCRs were annotated as SARS-CoV-2-specific by exact matching of V gene, CDR3 amino acid sequence and J gene to a known reactive TCR set. The reference SARS-CoV-2 TCR set came from MIRA and was filtered for enrichment in COVID-19-positive ImmuneCODE repertoires, removing public or cross-reactive TCRs. Drawing on the MIRA antigens, annotated TCRs were analysed further at the level of specific ORF or position within ORF. Breadth was defined as annotated unique rearrangements over total unique productive rearrangements; depth was the summed frequency of those rearrangements. Group comparisons of TCR breadth used two-sided Wilcoxon rank-sum tests. TCRdb took over this immuneACCESS table, retaining in-frame rearrangements with V and J assigned. Such tables are incomplete; in checked studies, under half of the missing clones stem from an unresolved V gene, and the remainder is unexplained. V and J calls and clone size are given by that table; D and trimming were obtained from the DNA. For this sample there are some 640,000 clones; around 90% appear just once. The top ten constitute over 1.3% of the sample.

About this clone: The target of this receptor is not known. Per-base qualities were not stored, and no clone one base away is much larger.

According to the germline V gene (reference sequence), CDR1 reads PRHDT and CDR2 reads FYEKMQ. V was cut back by 1 base and J by 3 bases, leaving a gap of 9 bases between them. The cysteine opens and the phenylalanine closes a CDR3 of 15 amino acids. Only the CDR3 region is kept as DNA, spanning 45 bases read in frame from base 1. This specimen's treatment or condition label, interpreted: around 19 received Ad26.COV2.S at low or high dose, single or two shots; several received placebo; per-sample allocation not given. For vaccine and placebo recipients, the sequenced repertoires came from samples collected on day 63 after the first injection. In Cohort 1b, 20 to 25 adults aged 18-55 years were enrolled at a single site in Boston, USA, between 29 July and 7 August 2020. As a vaccine, Ad26.COV2.S was a replication-incompetent adenovirus type 26 vector that expressed a prefusion-stabilized SARS-CoV-2 spike protein derived from the original Wuhan strain.

The TCR originated in a person aged 18-65 years who received the Ad26.COV2.S COVID-19 vaccine or a placebo. Recombination connected TRBV13 to TRBJ2-2, with the D gene uncertain. Sequenced material: peripheral blood, taken in a trial of Ad26.COV2.S vaccine versus placebo. In nucleotides, the sequence is TGTGCCAGCAGCTTAGCACCTGACTACACCGGGGAGCTGTTTTTT. It specifies CASSLAPDYTGELFF.